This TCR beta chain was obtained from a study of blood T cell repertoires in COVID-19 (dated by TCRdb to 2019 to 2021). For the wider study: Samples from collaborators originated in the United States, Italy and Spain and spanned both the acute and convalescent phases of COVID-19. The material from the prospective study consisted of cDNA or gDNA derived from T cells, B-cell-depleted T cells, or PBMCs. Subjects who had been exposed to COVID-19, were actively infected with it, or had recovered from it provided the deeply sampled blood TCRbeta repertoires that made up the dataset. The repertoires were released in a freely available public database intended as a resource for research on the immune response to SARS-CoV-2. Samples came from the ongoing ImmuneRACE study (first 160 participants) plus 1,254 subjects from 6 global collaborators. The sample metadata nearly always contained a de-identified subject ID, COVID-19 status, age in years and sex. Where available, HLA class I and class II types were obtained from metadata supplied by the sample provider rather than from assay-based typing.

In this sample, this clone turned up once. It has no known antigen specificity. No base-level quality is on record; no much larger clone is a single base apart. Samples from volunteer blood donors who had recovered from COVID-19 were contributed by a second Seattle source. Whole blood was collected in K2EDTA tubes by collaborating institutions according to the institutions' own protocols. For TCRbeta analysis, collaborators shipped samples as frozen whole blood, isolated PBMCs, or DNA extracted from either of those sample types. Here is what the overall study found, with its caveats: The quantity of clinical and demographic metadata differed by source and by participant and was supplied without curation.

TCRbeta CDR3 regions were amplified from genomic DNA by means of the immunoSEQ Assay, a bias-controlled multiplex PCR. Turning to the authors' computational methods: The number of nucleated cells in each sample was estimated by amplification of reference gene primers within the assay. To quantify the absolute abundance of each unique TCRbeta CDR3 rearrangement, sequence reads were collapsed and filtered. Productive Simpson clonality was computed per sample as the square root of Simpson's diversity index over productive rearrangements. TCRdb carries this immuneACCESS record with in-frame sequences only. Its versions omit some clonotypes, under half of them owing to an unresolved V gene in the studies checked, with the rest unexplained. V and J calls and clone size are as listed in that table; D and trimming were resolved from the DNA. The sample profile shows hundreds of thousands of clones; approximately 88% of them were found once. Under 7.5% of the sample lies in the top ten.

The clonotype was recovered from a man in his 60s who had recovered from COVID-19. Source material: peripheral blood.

The CDR3 amino acid sequence is: CASSLLAGNEQTQYF. The DNA is as follows: TGTGCCAGCAGCTTGCTAGCGGGTAATGAACAGACCCAGTACTTC. The rearranged chain carries TRBV7-3 and TRBJ2-5, with TRBD2 identical over 8 junction bases. The CDR3 sequence holds 15 residues, the cysteine and phenylalanine included. The only DNA kept is the CDR3, 45 bases in frame from the first base. After removal of 3 bases from V and 6 bases from J, the junction retains 9 bases not matched to a gene. The CDR1 and CDR2 encoded by the germline V gene are SGHTA and FQGTGA.